This record looks at one TCR beta chain sequence and its context. Antigen specificity is unknown. The data were obtained in a study of cytomegalovirus exposure and HLA in healthy donors. Study outcomes and limitations: TCR beta V segments were, for the most part, productive about 87% or about 30% of the time in an earlier analysis. Association with HLA alleles at 0.05 false discovery rate was found for around 15,000 TCR beta sequences in a later analysis.

A multiplex PCR was run with 60 Vbeta primers and 13 Jbeta primers. Generated by immunoSEQ multiplex PCR, the TCRdb table keeps only in-frame clones and is missing some. The table has about 270,000 clones, roughly two thirds seen once. Germline assignment: CDR1 SGDLS and CDR2 YYNGEE. V was clipped by 7 bases and J by 4 bases; unmatched bases: 6. This CDR3 is 14 amino acids long. The clonotype originates from a female donor in good health and CMV-seronegative. The sequenced sample was PBMCs. This rearrangement joins TRBV9 to TRBJ2-7, with 12 bases fitting TRBD2. The CDR3 spells CASSVTSGSYEQYF. The CDR3 DNA follows: TGTGCCAGCTCGGTGACTAGCGGGAGTTACGAGCAGTACTTC. Full variable domain (outside the CDR3, taken from reference TRBV9 and TRBJ2-7): DSGVTQTPKHLITATGQRVTLRCSPRSGDLSVYWYQQSLDQGLQFLIQYYNGEERAKGNILERFSAQQFPDLHSELNLSSLELGDSALYFCASSVTSGSYEQYFGPGTRLTVT.